The 2 T cell receptor beta chains presented below share a single source sample, sequenced in a study of cytomegalovirus exposure and HLA in healthy donors. PCR was performed using 60 Vbeta and 13 Jbeta primers. Assay: immunoSEQ multiplex PCR; the TCRdb copy retains only in-frame clones and omits some. The sample holds around 96,000 clones, about 84% seen once. Sequenced: PBMCs. The receptors shown here come from a man between 18 and 35 years old in good health and CMV-seronegative.

V is TRBV27 and J is TRBJ2-2; TRBD2 is a possible D gene (6 bases). Between the trimmed V and J ends, which lost 2 bases and 0 bases, there was a span of 10 bases. The CDR3 spans 16 residues. Looked up from germline, CDR1 is MNHEY and CDR2 is SMNVEV (reference sequence). The CDR3 sequence is CASSLRAGPNTGELFF. CDR3 sequence (DNA): TGTGCCAGCAGTTTACGGGCGGGGCCGAACACCGGGGAGCTGTTTTTT.

V usage is TRBV19 and J usage is TRBJ1-5; 7 nucleotides align to TRBD1. The CDR3 has 14 amino acids. Germline assignment: CDR1 LNHDA and CDR2 SQIVND (reference sequence). J was trimmed by 5 bases and V by 6 bases; bases with no gene match: 7. CDR3 bases: TGTGCCAGTAGCCCCGGGACAGTGTATCAGCCCCAGCATTTT. Its translation is CASSPGTVYQPQHF.